Shown below are 8 T cell receptor beta chains from a single sample sequenced in a study of blood T cell repertoires in COVID-19. The repertoire was sequenced with immunoSEQ multiplex PCR; TCRdb's copy has only in-frame clones and lacks some. This sample has about 430,000 clones, with around nine tenths found just once. Sequenced: PBMCs or T cells enriched from blood (not recorded which). These receptor sequences come from a young woman who had been exposed to COVID-19.

This clone was recorded only once. The rearrangement joins TRBV9 to TRBJ1-4; a possible D gene is TRBD1 (5 bases). The CDR3 runs 14 residues. V shed 4 bases and J shed 5 bases, with 12 bases lying between them. In germline, CDR1 is SGDLS, CDR2 YYNGEE. The CDR3 nucleotides are TGTGCCAGCAGCACCCAGGGCAAAAATGAAAAACTGTTTTTT. Amino acid sequence: CASSTQGKNEKLFF.

The V gene is TRBV6-5, the J gene TRBJ1-5, with TRBD1 as a possible D gene (5 bases). The CDR3 sequence is 14 residues long. The germline V gene has CDR1 MNHEY and CDR2 SVGAGI. V lost 6 bases and J lost 10, with 19 bases in between. The CDR3 is CASRRFVQGYPQHF. CDR3 DNA sequence: TGTGCCAGCAGACGATTCGTCCAGGGTTACCCCCAGCATTTT.

A note on this clone: The conserved final phenylalanine or tryptophan is absent from the CDR3, which likely points to a read error. No DNA is shown, since the ends of the CDR3 on it are uncertain; the CDR3 is the one TCRdb lists. V is TRBV20-1 and J is TRBJ1-1; TRBD1 was called by the table and not checked on the DNA. The CDR3 is 8 residues long, ends included. Germline CDR1 is DFQATT and CDR2 is SNEGSKA (reference sequence). The CDR3 sequence: CSAIGTGI.

The V and J genes are TRBV11-2 and TRBJ1-2; D possibly corresponds to TRBD1 (5 bases). V dropped 4 bases and J dropped 7 bases, with 13 bases sitting between them. The CDR3 length is 13 residues. Germline V lookup: CDR1 SGHAT, CDR2 FQNNGV. CDR3 nucleotide sequence: TGTGCCAGCAGCTCGGGACTTGTGCGTGGCTACACCTTC. Translating it yields CASSSGLVRGYTF.

V is TRBV28 and J is TRBJ2-1; D remains ambiguous. The CDR3 runs to 12 residues. CDR1 is MDHEN and CDR2 is SYDVKM in the germline V gene. V was pared by 2 bases and J by 4 bases, with 3 bases between. The CDR3 nucleotides read TGTGCCAGCAGTTTAACTTACAATGAGCAGTTCTTC. Encoded protein: CASSLTYNEQFF.

The chain recombines TRBV10-3 with TRBJ1-3, with TRBD1 matching over 8 bases. Trimming took 6 bases from V and 4 from J; bases not matched to a gene: 2. There are 13 residues in the CDR3. Per germline, CDR1 ENHRY and CDR2 SYGVKD. CDR3 region: CAIRDRVGNTIYF. The CDR3 DNA reads TGTGCCATCAGGGACAGGGTCGGAAACACCATATATTTT.

This sequence joins TRBV28 and TRBJ2-1, with D possibly matching TRBD2 (5 bases). The CDR3 runs to 17 residues. Trimming removed 5 bases from V and 0 bases from J, with 17 bases in between. Per the germline V gene, CDR1 is MDHEN and CDR2 is SYDVKM. CDR3 sequence (DNA): TGTGCCAGCAGTCCTGGCGGAGGACGCGGCTCCTACAATGAGCAGTTCTTC. This sequence encodes CASSPGGGRGSYNEQFF.

The chain employs TRBV10-3 and TRBJ2-1; D is perhaps TRBD2 (6 bases). The germline V gene has CDR1 ENHRY and CDR2 SYGVKD. The CDR3 runs 11 residues. Trimming took 10 bases from V and 13 from J, leaving 17 bases between them. The CDR3 nucleotides are TGTGCCACCTCAGGGACTCGGGACCAGTTCTTC. It encodes CATSGTRDQFF.